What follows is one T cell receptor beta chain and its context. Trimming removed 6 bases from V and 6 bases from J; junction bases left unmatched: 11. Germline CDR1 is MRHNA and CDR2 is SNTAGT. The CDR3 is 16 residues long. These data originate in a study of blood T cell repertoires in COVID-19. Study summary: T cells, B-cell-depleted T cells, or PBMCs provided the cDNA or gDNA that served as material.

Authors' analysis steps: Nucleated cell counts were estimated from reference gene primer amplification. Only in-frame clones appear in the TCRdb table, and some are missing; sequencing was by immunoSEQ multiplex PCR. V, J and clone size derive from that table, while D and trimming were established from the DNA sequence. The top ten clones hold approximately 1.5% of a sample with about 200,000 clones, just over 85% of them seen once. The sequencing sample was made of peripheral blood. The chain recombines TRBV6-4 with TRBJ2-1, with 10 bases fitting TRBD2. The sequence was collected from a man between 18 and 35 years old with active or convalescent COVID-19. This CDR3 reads CASSQEQAGGPNEQFF. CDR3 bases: TGTGCCAGCAGCCAGGAACAAGCGGGAGGGCCCAATGAGCAGTTCTTC.